The next 30 T cell receptor beta chains were all read from a single sample in a study of blood T cells in healthy people across ages. Through a sample-barcoded 5' primer and a J-beta primer mix, a second PCR was run for roughly 6 to 11 cycles. TCRdb reprocessed the 5' RACE reads with MiXCR, giving one entry per CDR3 protein. The sample records about 1.8 million distinct CDR3 sequences, around 50% being singletons. Sequencing used blood. These receptors were taken from a woman aged 40 to 50 in good health.

In its sample, this clonotype was seen a few times. CDR3 sequence: CASSLGDSQYF. The CDR3 DNA follows: TGTGCCAGCAGCTTGGGGGACAGTCAGTACTTC. The rearrangement uses TRBV5-6 and TRBJ2-7, with 7 bases lining up with TRBD1. The CDR3 has 11 residues. J gave up 10 bases and V 0 bases, and 1 base lay outside the gene matches. Per germline, CDR1 SGHDT and CDR2 YYEEEE. Filled out from reference TRBV5-6 and TRBJ2-7, the complete variable domain reads DAGVTQSPTHLIKTRGQQVTLRCSPKSGHDTVSWYQQALGQGPQFIFQYYEEEERQRGNFPDRFSGHQFPNYSSELNVNALLLGDSALYLCASSLGDSQYFGPGTRLTVT.

This chain uses TRBV7-2 with TRBJ2-7; possibly TRBD2 for D (5 bases). V gave up 2 bases and J gave up 6 bases, with 14 bases separating them. The CDR3 totals 14 residues. Germline loops: CDR1 SGHTA, CDR2 FQGNSA. The CDR3 region has the DNA TGTGCCAGCAGCTTAAAGGCGGGTTCCAGCGAGCAGTACTTC. Translation gives CASSLKAGSSEQYF.

This clonotype was picked up a small number of times. The rearrangement joins TRBV20-1 to TRBJ2-1; the D gene is possibly TRBD1 (6 bases). The CDR3 covers 13 residues. Trimming removed 6 bases at V and 7 bases at J, with 16 bases between. Germline values: CDR1 DFQATT, CDR2 SNEGSKA (reference sequence). In nucleotides, the CDR3 is TGCAGTGCCCGGACAGATGATCGGAATGAGCAGTTCTTC. This sequence encodes CSARTDDRNEQFF.

The CDR3 nucleotides are TGCGCCAGCAGCTGGAGCGCTAAAGAGACCCAGTACTTC. Translated, it gives CASSWSAKETQYF. The V gene is TRBV5-1, the J gene TRBJ2-5; D uncertain. V dropped 3 bases and J dropped 3 bases, with 9 bases sitting between them. This CDR3 comprises 13 residues. Per the germline V gene, CDR1 is SGHRS and CDR2 is YFSETQ.

The chain uses TRBV27 and TRBJ2-7, with TRBD1 matching over 10 bases. The CDR3 has 16 residues. Germline trimming cut 6 bases from V and 1 base from J; bases unmatched to any gene: 9. Germline CDR1 and CDR2: MNHEY and SMNVEV (reference sequence). This CDR3 is CASSARQGAPSYEQYF. Here the CDR3 DNA reads TGTGCCAGCAGCGCCAGACAGGGGGCCCCTTCCTACGAGCAGTACTTC.

This clonotype has only a few counts. CDR3 in amino acids: CAISELGSITSYGYTF. Here the CDR3 DNA reads TGTGCCATCAGTGAGCTGGGCAGCATTACCTCCTATGGCTACACCTTC. The rearrangement joins TRBV10-3 to TRBJ1-2; D gene ambiguous. Germline values: CDR1 ENHRY, CDR2 SYGVKD. V was clipped by 2 bases and J by 4 bases, with 17 bases between them. The length of the CDR3 is 16 residues.

This clonotype occurred a few times. The chain links TRBV12-3 or TRBV12-4 to TRBJ2-5, with TRBD1 matching 10 bases. V lost 5 bases and J lost 5; bases outside the gene matches: 8. This CDR3 has 15 residues. This CDR3 is CASSPGTGEWETQYF. CDR3 DNA: TGTGCCAGCAGTCCCGGGACAGGGGAATGGGAGACCCAGTACTTC.

The V gene is TRBV9, the J gene TRBJ2-3; D is possibly TRBD1 or TRBD2 (5 bases each). V lost 0 bases and J 2 bases, leaving 16 bases between the germline ends. Germline V gene sequence: CDR1 SGDLS, CDR2 YYNGEE. The CDR3 length is 17 residues. Written as DNA, the CDR3 is TGTGCCAGCAGCGTAGGAGCGGTGAGAGGGGCCACAGATACGCAGTATTTT. Protein: CASSVGAVRGATDTQYF.

This chain uses TRBV10-3 with TRBJ2-3; D not certain. The germline CDR1 and CDR2 sequences are ENHRY and SYGVKD. The CDR3 has 16 residues. Deletions cut 6 bases from V and 6 bases from J, with 22 bases between. The CDR3 coding sequence is TGTGCCATCAGAGACTCAGGCCGGGCCCAACCGGATACGCAGTATTTT. Protein sequence: CAIRDSGRAQPDTQYF.

V and J are TRBV7-8 and TRBJ2-3; D not resolved. CDR1 and CDR2 (germline): SGHVS, FQNEAQ. The CDR3 has 12 residues. Trimming stripped 8 bases from V and 3 bases from J, with 9 bases between. DNA of the CDR3: TGTGCCAGCGTATTATCGACAGATACGCAGTATTTT. It yields the protein CASVLSTDTQYF.

V gene TRBV7-2 combines with J gene TRBJ2-7, with TRBD1 identical over 12 bases. The CDR3 is made up of 16 amino acids. The V and J ends lost 1 base and 4 bases, in that order; junction bases with no gene match: 5. CDR1 SGHTA and CDR2 FQGNSA come from the germline V gene. The CDR3 DNA follows: TGTGCCAGCAGCTTAGTAGGGACAGGGGGCCAGTACGAGCAGTACTTC. It encodes CASSLVGTGGQYEQYF.

This clonotype was seen a few times. The genes are TRBV7-2 and TRBJ2-4; 7 positions match TRBD1. Germline V lookup: CDR1 SGHTA, CDR2 FQGNSA. Losses at the gene ends were 5 bases for V and 2 bases for J; bases not matched to a gene: 12. The CDR3 contains 17 residues. This CDR3 reads CASSRLDREWSKNIQYF. The CDR3 DNA is TGTGCCAGCAGCCGCCTAGACAGGGAATGGTCCAAAAACATTCAGTACTTC. The whole variable domain, remainder taken from reference TRBV7-2 and TRBJ2-4, is GAGVSQSPSNKVTEKGKDVELRCDPISGHTALYWYRQSLGQGLEFLIYFQGNSAPDKSGLPSDRFSAERTGGSVSTLTIQRTQQEDSAVYLCASSRLDREWSKNIQYFGAGTRLSVL.

This clonotype was counted a few times. One end of the junction is discordant with germline, which a read error may explain. The V call is TRBV5-1, the J call TRBJ2-3; D may be TRBD1 (6 bases). This CDR3 contains 13 residues. CDR1 SGHRS and CDR2 YFSETQ come from the germline V gene. DNA for the CDR3: TGTGCCAGCAGCGCTGGGGGCGGAGATACGCAGTATTTT. The encoded protein is CASSAGGGDTQYF.

This clonotype was detected only a few times. The CDR3 sequence: CAISEEQGITDTQYF. The CDR3 nucleotides read TGTGCCATCAGTGAAGAACAGGGGATCACAGATACGCAGTATTTT. The chain combines TRBV10-3 with TRBJ2-3, with TRBD1 matching 7 bases. The CDR3 is 15 amino acids. With 3 bases clipped from V and 2 bases from J, the junction kept 5 bases outside the gene matches. The germline V gene has CDR1 ENHRY and CDR2 SYGVKD.

The chain joins TRBV20-1 to TRBJ2-3; 13 nucleotides line up with TRBD2. Unmatched junction bases numbered 9, after V lost 6 bases and J lost 3 bases. The CDR3 has 16 amino acids. Germline V CDR1 and CDR2: DFQATT, SNEGSKA (reference sequence). The CDR3 nucleotides read TGCAGTGCGATTACTAGCGGGGGGGCCCATACAGATACGCAGTATTTT. Its translation is CSAITSGGAHTDTQYF.

This sequence joins TRBV4-3 and TRBJ2-4; 9 bases are a match to TRBD1. The DNA end is a closer match to TRBJ2-5, so the J assignment may be wrong. The CDR3 length is 17 residues. Germline V gene data show CDR1 as LGHNA and CDR2 as YSLEER. The CDR3 bases are TGCGCCAGCAGCCCCCAATTCGGACAGGGGCAGCATGAGACCCAGTACTTC. Amino acids: CASSPQFGQGQHETQYF.

The V call is TRBV7-8, the J call TRBJ2-5, with TRBD2 matching 9 bases. The CDR3 is 15 residues long. Trimming took 5 bases from V and 4 from J; bases not matched to a gene: 8. Germline assignment: CDR1 SGHVS and CDR2 FQNEAQ. The CDR3 loop is CASSPGPSGAETQYF. The CDR3 bases are TGTGCCAGCAGCCCAGGTCCTAGCGGGGCAGAGACCCAGTACTTC.

With respect to this clonotype: A junction end diverges from the germline sequence, so it may reflect a read error. V and J are TRBV6-5 and TRBJ2-1; no firm D call. The CDR3 spans 14 residues. Germline V gene lookup returns CDR1 MNHEY and CDR2 SVGAGI. The CDR3 loop is CVSSLRGAQDEQFF. CDR3 bases: TGTGTCAGCAGTCTCCGAGGAGCCCAGGATGAGCAGTTCTTC.

This clonotype was observed a few times. This rearrangement joins TRBV7-9 to TRBJ1-1; D possibly corresponds to TRBD1 (5 bases). Germline V gene sequence: CDR1 SEHNR, CDR2 FQNEAQ (reference sequence). V was shortened by 0 bases and J by 1 base, with 6 bases between the two germline ends. CDR3 size: 14 residues. The CDR3 bases are TGTGCCAGCAGCTTAGCTCAGGGGAACACTGAAGCTTTCTTT. Its translation is CASSLAQGNTEAFF.

This sequence joins TRBV29-1 and TRBJ2-3; the D is unclear. The V end lost 7 bases, the J end lost 6 bases, and 14 bases lay between the germline ends. Germline CDR1 and CDR2: SQVTM and ANQGSEA. The CDR3 runs 12 residues. The CDR3 region has the DNA TGCAGCGGATCGGAGATAGGGGATACGCAGTATTTT. Its translation: CSGSEIGDTQYF.

The gene calls are TRBV12-3 or TRBV12-4 and TRBJ2-5, with 9 nucleotides matching TRBD2. V was pared by 3 bases and J by 2 bases, with 7 bases of the junction left unmatched. This CDR3 is 16 amino acids long. The CDR3 is CASSLIAGASQETQYF. Written as DNA, the CDR3 is TGTGCCAGCAGTTTGATAGCGGGGGCCTCACAAGAGACCCAGTACTTC.

The rearrangement uses TRBV7-9 and TRBJ2-1; TRBD2 might be the D (6 bases). The germline V and J ends were trimmed by 5 bases and 10 bases, with 18 bases remaining between them. Germline CDR1 reads SEHNR; CDR2 reads FQNEAQ (reference sequence). The CDR3 runs to 14 residues. CDR3 in amino acids: CASSIGRDGYEQFF. CDR3 sequence (DNA): TGTGCCAGCAGCATCGGGCGGGACGGCTACGAGCAGTTCTTC.

A few counts support this clonotype. The J gene is TRBJ2-4, the V gene TRBV4-2; maybe TRBD2 (6 bases). The end of the DNA aligns better with TRBJ2-5, so the J call may be wrong. Germline CDR1 and CDR2: LGHNA and YNFKEQ. The CDR3 runs to 15 residues. This chain's CDR3 is CASSQDGGSQETQYF. The CDR3 DNA reads TGTGCCAGCAGCCAAGATGGGGGGTCCCAAGAGACCCAGTACTTC.

J is TRBJ2-1 and V is TRBV9; 10 nucleotides align to TRBD2. The germline V gene has CDR1 SGDLS and CDR2 YYNGEE. V lost 2 bases, J lost 7 bases, and 6 bases stayed unmatched. This CDR3 is 15 amino acids long. This CDR3 reads CASSVTSGVWNEQFF. DNA for the CDR3: TGTGCCAGCAGCGTCACTAGCGGGGTCTGGAATGAGCAGTTCTTC.

This clonotype showed up many times. The chain joins TRBV11-3 to TRBJ2-5; TRBD2 agrees at 9 bases. Trimming took 4 bases from V and 5 from J; bases not matched to a gene: 5. Germline values: CDR1 SGHNT, CDR2 YENEEA. The CDR3 covers 14 residues. This chain's CDR3 is CASSSAGGVETQYF. In nucleotides, the CDR3 is TGTGCCAGCAGCTCAGCGGGGGGAGTGGAGACCCAGTACTTC.

Only a few counts were recorded for this clonotype. The gene calls are TRBV4-2 and TRBJ2-3; 14 nucleotides agree with TRBD2. V lost 4 bases, J lost 0 bases, and 6 bases stayed unmatched. Germline-derived CDR1 and CDR2 are LGHNA and YNFKEQ. The CDR3 length is 18 residues. CDR3 nucleotide sequence: TGTGCCAGCAGCCGAGGACTAGCGGGGGGACTTAGCACAGATACGCAGTATTTT. Translated: CASSRGLAGGLSTDTQYF.

This clonotype was recorded once. The rearrangement joins TRBV7-2 to TRBJ2-7, with D unresolved. Near its end, the DNA agrees better with TRBJ2-5, so the J call may be wrong. Germline-derived CDR1 and CDR2 are SGHTA and FQGNSA. This CDR3 spans 14 amino acids. The CDR3, as DNA: TGTGCCAGCAGCCAATCGACCTTGGTAGAGACCCAGTACTTC. Translation: CASSQSTLVETQYF.

This clonotype occurred once. The chain combines TRBV7-2 with TRBJ1-2; possibly TRBD1 for D (6 bases). The V and J ends lost 3 bases and 2 bases respectively, with 13 bases between them. The germline gives CDR1 SGHTA, CDR2 FQGNSA. CDR3 length equals 15 residues. The CDR3 spells CASSFIGQGNYGYTF. The DNA of the CDR3 is TGTGCCAGCAGCTTCATTGGGCAGGGGAACTATGGCTACACCTTC. The full variable domain, in which reference TRBV7-2 and TRBJ1-2 provide the parts outside the CDR3, is GAGVSQSPSNKVTEKGKDVELRCDPISGHTALYWYRQSLGQGLEFLIYFQGNSAPDKSGLPSDRFSAERTGGSVSTLTIQRTQQEDSAVYLCASSFIGQGNYGYTFGSGTRLTVV.

This rearrangement joins TRBV6-1 to TRBJ1-2, with D possibly TRBD1 on 6 matching bases. V was trimmed by 8 bases and J by 6 bases, leaving 10 bases between them. The CDR3 spans 11 residues. Germline-derived CDR1 and CDR2 are MNHNS and SASEGT. The CDR3 DNA sequence: TGTGCCAGCCGAAGACAGGATGGCTACACCTTC. Translating gives CASRRQDGYTF.

The V call is TRBV10-3, the J call TRBJ2-3, with D unresolved. This CDR3 has 15 residues. V was pared by 1 base and J by 0 bases, with 8 bases between. Germline V CDR1 and CDR2: ENHRY, SYGVKD. DNA of the CDR3: TGTGCCATCAGTGAGTGGCAGGCGAGCACAGATACGCAGTATTTT. It yields the protein CAISEWQASTDTQYF.